This record covers a single TCR beta chain. These data belong to a study of blood T cell repertoires in COVID-19. Looking at the study overall: Sites across the United States, Italy and Spain contributed samples from acute and convalescent COVID-19. The cDNA or gDNA used as material had been derived from T cells, B-cell-depleted T cells, or PBMCs.

Study processing details: It was from reference gene primer amplification that nucleated cell counts were estimated. Assay: immunoSEQ multiplex PCR; the TCRdb copy retains only in-frame clones and omits some. From that table come the V and J calls and clone size; the DNA was used to work out D and trimming. Altogether some 380,000 clones are present, approximately 80% being singletons, with the ten largest covering more than 0.95%. J was trimmed by 3 bases and V by 1 base; bases with no gene match: 17. In germline, CDR1 is SGHAT, CDR2 FQNNGV. The CDR3 is 19 amino acids. The clonotype comes from a human donor with acute or convalescent COVID-19. The donor label of this sample is uncertain. Specimen: peripheral blood. The rearrangement links TRBV11-2 to TRBJ2-5; 7 bases map to TRBD2. CDR3 DNA: TGTGCCAGCAGCTTAGCGGGCCGTGCGACTAGCAGTCTCAAAGAGACCCAGTACTTC. Protein product: CASSLAGRATSSLKETQYF.